This T cell receptor (beta chain) was captured in a study of blood T cell repertoires in COVID-19. Study summary: Sample material is recorded as cDNA or gDNA derived from T cells, B-cell-depleted T cells, or PBMCs.

This CDR3 comprises 19 residues. Per the germline V gene, CDR1 is LGHDT and CDR2 is YNNKEL (reference sequence). Trimming stripped 2 bases from V and 2 bases from J, with 19 bases between. Ages ranged from about 18 to 100 years, with residence in about 24 US areas. Profiling relied on immunoSEQ multiplex PCR, and the TCRdb table lists in-frame clones only, not all of them. Of about 220,000 clones in the sample, over 80% are singletons; the top ten hold about 7%. The rearrangement links TRBV3-1 (or the pseudogene TRBV3-2) to TRBJ2-6, with D tentatively TRBD2 (5 bases). The clonotype was recovered from a middle-aged woman who had recovered from COVID-19. The sample comprised PBMCs or T cells enriched from blood (not recorded which). The CDR3 loop is CASSQKWAGGFPGANVLTF. DNA for the CDR3: TGTGCCAGCAGCCAAAAGTGGGCGGGTGGTTTCCCTGGGGCCAACGTCCTGACTTTC.